These 6 T cell receptor beta chains came from one sample sequenced in a study of T cells in Graves' hyperthyroidism and ophthalmopathy. The CDR3 regions of TCR beta were amplified from RNA transcripts. During a first-round RT-PCR of the TCR CDR3, the HTBI primer set was used. MiXCR, run by TCRdb on the multiplex PCR reads, gives a single entry per CDR3 protein. The sample lists more than 500,000 distinct CDR3 sequences; about 43% were seen once. Source material: peripheral blood or thyroid tissue (not recorded which). The origin of the receptors is an adult woman with Graves' disease, either hyperthyroidism or ophthalmopathy (not recorded which).

The CDR3: CASSSGSHGYTF. The CDR3 coding sequence is TGTGCCAGCAGTTCCGGGTCACATGGCTACACCTTC. This chain joins TRBV28 and TRBJ1-2; D unresolved. The germline V gene has CDR1 MDHEN and CDR2 SYDVKM. Trimming left V 4 bases short and J 6 bases short, with 9 bases between. This CDR3 spans 12 amino acids.

V and J are TRBV20-1 and TRBJ1-5, with D unresolved. The germline gives CDR1 DFQATT, CDR2 SNEGSKA (reference sequence). V was clipped by 6 bases and J by 0 bases, with 6 bases between them. The CDR3 loop spans 12 amino acids. The CDR3 nucleotides read TGCAGTGCAGTGCTTAGCAATCAGCCCCAGCATTTT. The encoded protein is CSAVLSNQPQHF.

There are a few counts of this clonotype. The chain links TRBV10-3 to TRBJ1-3; D is unresolved. The length of the CDR3 is 15 residues. Germline lookup yields CDR1 ENHRY and CDR2 SYGVKD. V was pared by 8 bases and J by 0 bases, with 14 bases between. CDR3 coding DNA: TGTGCCATCCGACCGCTAGGCCTCTCTGGAAACACCATATATTTT. Its protein is CAIRPLGLSGNTIYF.

This chain links TRBV10-3 with TRBJ2-7, with 14 bases fitting TRBD2. The CDR3 spans 17 residues. J was trimmed by 0 bases and V by 4 bases; bases with no gene match: 5. CDR1 is ENHRY, CDR2 SYGVKD, per germline. DNA of the CDR3: TGTGCCATCAGTGTTTGGACTAGCGGGAGGAACTCCTACGAGCAGTACTTC. Translated, it gives CAISVWTSGRNSYEQYF.

The CDR3 DNA reads as TGTGCCAGCTTTCAGGGGAACACTGAAGCTTTCTTT. This codes for CASFQGNTEAFF. This chain connects TRBV7-9 to TRBJ1-1, with D maybe TRBD1 (5 bases). Germline assignment: CDR1 SEHNR and CDR2 FQNEAQ (reference sequence). This CDR3 comprises 12 residues. With 8 bases removed from V and 1 base from J, the gap between germline ends came to 8 bases.

This clonotype was recorded at least ten times. The CDR3 DNA reads as TGTGCCAGCAGCTACGGGGCTAATGAAAAACTGTTTTTT. This translates into CASSYGANEKLFF. The chain recombines TRBV5-5 with TRBJ1-4, with D uncertain. V was cut by 3 bases and J by 3 bases, with 6 bases left in between. Germline-derived CDR1 and CDR2 are SGHKS and YYEKEE (reference sequence). The CDR3 is made up of 13 amino acids.